This is a list of T cell receptor beta chains from one sample in a study of read filtering for tumor transcriptome and immune sequencing. TCRdb independently ran MiXCR on the reads; one entry per CDR3 protein. The top ten hold around 34% of the sample, which has around 40,000 distinct CDR3 sequences, 12% seen once. The source material was a population of CD138-negative cells sorted from bone marrow. These receptors all come from a donor at least 40 years old with multiple myeloma. The CDR3 runs from the conserved cysteine through the conserved F or W. Fields, in order: V gene, CDR3 length, J gene, clone size, D gene, CDR3 protein, CDR3 DNA. A D gene is named only where the DNA matches it firmly. Size is omitted from some rows. Given values are once, few, many or a class for expanded clones.

TRBV20-1	12	TRBJ1-5	many	-	CSARAGERPQHF	TGCAGTGCTAGGGCCGGGGAGCGGCCCCAGCATTTT
TRBV6-1	13	TRBJ2-3	-	-	CASNRDPPDPQYF	TGTGCCAGCAATCGGGACCCCCCGGACCCGCAGTATTTT
TRBV6-5	16	TRBJ2-1	many	TRBD2	CASSKFSSGGYNEQFF	TGTGCCAGCAGTAAGTTCTCTAGCGGGGGCTACAATGAGCAGTTCTTC
TRBV7-9	15	TRBJ1-1	-	-	CASSFGGRASTEAFF	TGTGCAAGCAGCTTCGGTGGGCGGGCGAGCACTGAAGCTTTCTTT
TRBV19	12	TRBJ1-2	many	-	CASNQNNYGYTF	TGTGCCAGTAATCAGAATAACTATGGCTACACCTTC
TRBV2	16	TRBJ1-3	few	-	CASSEVGAVGGNTIYF	TGTGCCAGCAGTGAAGTTGGGGCAGTTGGTGGAAACACCATATATTTT
TRBV5-1	17	TRBJ1-5	-	-	CASSPGTRPRTVEAQHF	TGCGCCAGCAGCCCAGGAACCAGGCCCCGCACGGTCGAAGCCCAGCATTTT
TRBV9	15	TRBJ2-1	many	-	CASSVGTEFYNEQFF	TGTGCCAGCAGCGTAGGGACAGAGTTTTACAATGAGCAGTTCTTC
TRBV7-2	14	TRBJ2-3	many	-	CASSLHRVTDTQYF	TGTGCCAGCAGCCTTCACCGGGTCACAGATACGCAGTATTTT
TRBV27	13	TRBJ2-7	many	TRBD1	CASSRDRGLEQYF	TGTGCCAGCAGTAGGGACAGGGGGCTTGAGCAGTACTTC
TRBV6-2/TRBV6-3	16	TRBJ1-1	many	TRBD1	CASSYSPLPGGTEAFF	TGTGCCAGCAGTTACTCACCCCTTCCAGGGGGCACTGAAGCTTTCTTT
TRBV6-2/TRBV6-3	14	TRBJ2-4	-	TRBD2	CASSTYGTSGFRYF	TGTGCCAGCAGTACTTACGGGACTAGCGGCTTCCGGTACTTC
TRBV28	14	TRBJ1-5	many	-	CASSLFRRAQPQHF	TGTGCCAGCAGTTTATTCCGCAGGGCTCAGCCCCAGCATTTT
TRBV10-2	14	TRBJ1-1	many	-	CASSPKQLGTEAFF	TGCGCCAGCAGCCCGAAACAGCTGGGCACTGAAGCTTTCTTT
TRBV2	9	TRBJ2-7	many	-	CASGLDPYF	TGTGCCAGCGGCCTTGATCCGTACTTC
TRBV27	13	TRBJ2-7	many	-	CASSLSIGAGQYF	TGTGCCAGCAGTTTATCGATCGGGGCAGGGCAGTACTTC
TRBV2	18	TRBJ2-7	many	-	CASSEFWGPQSIWYEQYF	TGTGCCAGCAGTGAATTTTGGGGGCCCCAATCAATATGGTACGAGCAGTACTTC
TRBV6-6	16	TRBJ2-7	many	-	CASSWTGGEAYYEQYF	TGTGCCAGCAGCTGGACAGGCGGGGAGGCCTACTACGAGCAGTACTTC
TRBV7-3	14	TRBJ1-1	many	TRBD1	CASSPGQANTEAFF	TGTGCCAGCAGCCCGGGACAGGCGAACACTGAAGCTTTCTTT
TRBV6-1	16	TRBJ2-1	many	-	CASSLRGQSLYNEQFF	TGTGCCAGCAGCCTTCGCGGACAGAGTTTGTACAATGAGCAGTTCTTC
TRBV11-2	15	TRBJ2-5	medium-sized	TRBD2	CASSGGGRGVETQYF	TGTGCCAGCAGCGGGGGGGGGCGGGGGGTGGAGACCCAGTACTTC
TRBV24-1	14	TRBJ1-1	-	-	CATSDPGARAEAFF	TGTGCCACCAGTGACCCAGGGGCGCGCGCTGAAGCTTTCTTT
TRBV12-3/TRBV12-4	14	TRBJ1-2	-	-	CASSSEGGMGGYTF	TGTGCCAGCAGTTCCGAAGGGGGAATGGGGGGCTACACCTTC
TRBV27	13	TRBJ1-5	many	-	CASSLGGRWPQHF	TGTGCCAGCAGTTTGGGAGGCAGATGGCCCCAGCATTTT
TRBV12-3/TRBV12-4	15	TRBJ1-1	many	-	CASRPRDMVNTEAFF	TGTGCCAGCAGGCCCCGGGATATGGTGAACACTGAAGCTTTCTTT
TRBV29-1	15	TRBJ2-7	many	TRBD1	CSIIGGTGGADEQYF	TGCAGCATAATCGGGGGGACAGGGGGCGCGGACGAGCAGTACTTC
TRBV7-9	16	TRBJ2-3	-	TRBD1	CASSSSYRGYTDTQYF	TGTGCCAGCAGCTCATCGTACAGGGGCTACACAGATACGCAGTATTTT
TRBV4-1	16	TRBJ2-5	medium-sized	TRBD2	CASSQEQRGHQETQYF	TGCGCCAGCAGCCAAGAACAGCGGGGACACCAAGAGACCCAGTACTTC
TRBV7-9	13	TRBJ2-3	few	-	CASSSQGYDTQYF	TGTGCCAGCAGCTCTCAGGGGTACGATACGCAGTATTTT
TRBV20-1	17	TRBJ2-6	few	-	CSARVGVQRSGANVLTF	TGCAGTGCTAGAGTTGGAGTCCAGCGCTCTGGGGCCAACGTCCTGACTTTC
TRBV2	14	TRBJ1-5	many	TRBD1	CASRQQGADQPQHF	TGTGCCAGCAGGCAACAGGGGGCCGATCAGCCCCAGCATTTT
TRBV28	13	TRBJ1-5	many	TRBD1	CASTLGGQAPQHF	TGTGCCAGCACCCTAGGGGGACAGGCTCCCCAGCATTTT
TRBV27	14	TRBJ2-7	many	TRBD2	CASSSVAGATEQYF	TGTGCCAGCAGTTCCGTAGCGGGGGCCACCGAGCAGTACTTC
TRBV20-1	14	TRBJ2-5	many	-	CSARTGTNQETQYF	TGCAGTGCTAGAACCGGGACAAACCAAGAGACCCAGTACTTC
TRBV28	15	TRBJ2-5	many	-	CASSLPGGVEKTQYF	TGTGCCAGCAGTTTACCCGGCGGGGTGGAGAAGACCCAGTACTTC
TRBV20-1	13	TRBJ2-1	many	-	CSKRDPASNEQFF	TGCAGCAAACGGGACCCGGCTAGCAATGAGCAGTTCTTC
TRBV3-1	16	TRBJ2-1	-	TRBD2	CASSQVLAGLHNEQFF	TGTGCCAGCAGCCAAGTCCTAGCGGGCCTCCACAATGAGCAGTTCTTC
TRBV7-2	15	TRBJ2-3	many	TRBD2	CASSLRSGGTDTQYF	TGTGCCAGCAGCTTAAGGAGCGGGGGAACAGATACGCAGTATTTT
TRBV10-2	15	TRBJ2-2	many	TRBD2	CASSLAGYYTGELFF	TGCGCCAGCAGTTTAGCGGGGTACTACACCGGGGAGCTGTTTTTT
TRBV4-2	14	TRBJ2-5	many	TRBD2	CASSDGGYQETQYF	TGTGCCAGCAGCGACGGGGGGTACCAAGAGACCCAGTACTTC